This TCR beta chain was profiled in a study of glioma-infiltrating T cells after dendritic cell vaccination listed by TCRdb under 2016. Regarding the study in general: The cohort included approximately 15 glioblastoma patients drawn from Phase I and II dendritic cell vaccination trials, of whom 9 were newly diagnosed and 6 had recurrent disease. The vaccine consisted of monocyte-derived dendritic cells cultured about 7 days with IL-4 and GM-CSF, then pulsed overnight with autologous tumor lysate. Each patient got three intradermal injections of the dendritic cell vaccine, spaced at biweekly intervals, in the arm below the axilla. Survival after dendritic cell vaccination was correlated with TCR sequencing metrics, including TIL content and tumor-blood repertoire overlap. Between 2003 and 2012, the patients were given dendritic cell vaccination pulsed with autologous tumor lysate. Deep sequencing of TCR beta CDR3 regions was used to quantify tumor-infiltrating lymphocyte content and compare tumor and blood repertoires in dendritic cell-vaccinated glioblastoma patients. The full study reports these points: No direct relationship between TCR clonality and survival was found, suggesting that a diverse polyclonal response may matter. The three-group TCR overlap response model was described as speculative and requiring prospective validation. The cohort was small and heterogeneous, with few patients having full blood and tumor sets and even fewer initial-recurrent tumor pairs. After dendritic cell vaccination, a higher estimated pretreatment TIL content predicted longer time to progression and overall survival.

The time point label, read with the paper, signifies: after dendritic cell vaccination, including at tumor progression/relapse. Patients were selected for having adequate residual fresh-frozen tumor tissue and more than two years of available survival data. Molecular status otherwise varied across the glioblastoma patients, but none of them carried an isocitrate dehydrogenase mutation. PBMC were collected before vaccination, two weeks after the third vaccination, and at tumor progression when it occurred. The Qiagen DNeasy Blood extraction Kit was used for extraction of genomic DNA. The V end gives up 2 bases and the J end 7 bases, leaving 5 bases in the junction not matched to a gene. Measured from the cysteine to the phenylalanine, the CDR3 is 14 residues long. Of all the DNA, just the CDR3 is kept, 42 bases in frame from base 1. CDR1 and CDR2, per the germline V gene (reference sequence), are MNHEY and SMNVEV.

Details on this clone: The clone's antigen remains unknown. It has no much larger one-base neighbor in the sample; base qualities were not kept.

Using the immunoSEQ assay, TCRB CDR3 regions were amplified from 1.5 to 2 micrograms of genomic DNA, or from all available DNA when less than that was on hand. For multiplex PCR, 60 forward primers for TCR V beta segments and 13 reverse primers for J beta segments were used. To estimate the number of reads per starting template, synthetic control templates were added to each sample at limiting dilution. The Illumina HiSeq System generated 87 bp sequencing reads. Processing in the source paper ran as follows. PCR and sequencing errors were removed by a nearest neighbor algorithm that merged closely related sequences. TCR overlap was measured as the percentage of unique tumor TCR beta sequences that were also present in the peripheral blood of the same patient. TCRdb holds this immuneACCESS table with in-frame rearrangements only. Some clones are missing; in checked studies, unresolved V genes explain under half, and the rest has no known cause. Clone size and the V and J calls come from that table; the DNA yielded D and trimming. This sample is represented by just under 60,000 clones; approximately 80% of them were singletons. Approximately 14% of the sample is in the top ten clones.

Here the chain combines TRBV27 and TRBJ2-1; TRBD2 aligns with 7 central bases. The sequencing here drew on blood, taken after dendritic cell vaccination. This sequence was found in a human donor with glioblastoma. The CDR3 reads as follows: CASSLGGGINEQFF. The sequenced DNA is TGTGCCAGCAGTTTAGGGGGGGGGATTAATGAGCAGTTCTTC.